A single sample gave rise to the 13 T cell receptor beta chains below, sequenced in a study of tumor-infiltrating lymphocytes in primary liver carcinoma (dated by TCRdb to 2016 to 2017). Without any cell sorting, total RNA and DNA were extracted together from around 20-30 mg of bulk tissue using the AllPrep DNA/RNA mini kit. Data came from an Illumina HiSeq 2500. TCRbeta-specific cDNA was reverse-transcribed from approximately 0.5 ug total RNA using a constant-region primer and ProtoScript II reverse transcriptase. Construction of the TCRbeta libraries relied on three nested rounds of multiplex PCR, following a slightly modified ARM-PCR procedure. The first two PCR rounds used multiplex TRBV1-TRBV30 forward primers with a Cbeta reverse primer, each for 10 cycles. The public sequencing data were trimmed at Q25 with fastp and processed into clonotypes with MiXCR by TCRdb, which kept only in-frame beta chains. Identical CDR3 protein sequences are pooled into one entry, listed with their most common genes and DNA. Within this sample are around 190,000 distinct CDR3 sequences, with 85% of them counted one time only. 18% of the sample goes to the ten largest clones.

Sequencing used tumor tissue from primary liver carcinoma. These receptors all stem from a man in his forties with primary liver carcinoma and hepatitis B virus infection.

In regard to this clonotype: At one boundary the junction diverges from the germline segment, which might be a read error. The chain links TRBV5-4 to TRBJ2-5; possible D gene TRBD1, 5 bases. CDR1 and CDR2 from the germline V gene are SGHNT and YYREEE (reference sequence). The CDR3 contains 12 residues. CDR3 amino acids: CASNLDKAVNYF. The CDR3 coding sequence is TGTGCCAGCAACTTGGACAAGGCTGTCAATTACTTC. The full variable domain, with the rest looked up from reference TRBV5-4 and TRBJ2-5, is ETGVTQSPTHLIKTRGQQVTLRCSSQSGHNTVSWYQQALGQGPQFIFQYYREEENGRGNFPPRFSGLQFPNYSSELNVNALELDDSALYLCASNLDKAVNYFGPGTRLLVL.

This clonotype appeared once. The junction and the germline gene differ at one end; a read error may be behind it. V usage is TRBV6-2 or TRBV6-3 and J usage is TRBJ2-3, with no clear D. This CDR3 is 13 amino acids long. Looked up from germline, CDR1 is MNHEY and CDR2 is SVGEGT. The CDR3 reads CASNSALTNTRYF. For the CDR3, the DNA is TGTGCCAGCAATTCGGCACTAACGAATACGCGGTATTTT.

Worth noting for this clonotype: The conserved phenylalanine or tryptophan is not found at the CDR3 terminus, so this likely reflects a read error. The V call is TRBV20-1, the J call TRBJ2-7; no clear D gene. V was shortened by 0 bases and J by 3 bases, with 9 bases between the two germline ends. Looked up from germline, CDR1 is DFQATT and CDR2 is SNEGSKA (reference sequence). The CDR3 length is 13 residues. Here the CDR3 reads CSAREGSYYEQYY. As DNA, the CDR3 is TGCAGTGCTAGAGAGGGATCCTACTACGAGCAGTACTAC.

A word on this clonotype: The CDR3 does not end in the conserved phenylalanine or tryptophan, so this is likely a read error. The chain couples TRBV29-1 to TRBJ1-1; TRBD1 matches at 8 bases. The germline V gene has CDR1 SQVTM and CDR2 ANQGSEA. CDR3 size: 12 residues. The V and J ends lost 7 bases and 5 bases, in that order; junction bases with no gene match: 6. In nucleotides, the CDR3 is TGCAGCGCCATTGGACAGGGAACTGAAGCTTTCCTT. Its protein is CSAIGQGTEAFL.

Points on this clonotype: Because the CDR3 is missing its conserved closing phenylalanine or tryptophan, this is likely a read error. The chain links TRBV12-3 or TRBV12-4 to TRBJ2-3; 7 bases agree with TRBD2. The CDR3 consists of 17 residues. The CDR3 sequence is CATSLRGQLASADTQYS. The DNA of the CDR3 is TGTGCCACCAGTTTACGGGGCCAACTAGCGTCCGCCGATACGCAGTATTCT.

The chain couples TRBV5-1 to TRBJ2-1; 12 positions match TRBD2. CDR1 and CDR2 from the germline V gene are SGHRS and YFSETQ. Trimming at V came to 8 bases and at J to 4 bases, leaving 13 bases not matched to a gene. CDR3 size: 17 residues. CDR3 sequence: CARSSYSTSGSYNEQFF. The CDR3 DNA reads TGCGCCAGGAGCAGTTATTCGACTAGCGGGAGTTACAATGAGCAGTTCTTC.

In DNA form, the CDR3 reads TGTGCCAGCAGTTTCTGGACAGAGGGAGAAGAGACCCAGTACTTC. Translation gives CASSFWTEGEETQYF. The rearrangement uses TRBV7-9 and TRBJ2-5, with D perhaps TRBD1 (6 bases). Trimming left V 6 bases short and J 3 bases short, with 17 bases between. Germline V gene lookup returns CDR1 SEHNR and CDR2 FQNEAQ (reference sequence). The CDR3 runs 15 residues.

The chain links TRBV2 to TRBJ1-1; D not resolved. V lost 7 bases to trimming and J lost 3 bases, with 9 bases between them. Germline CDR1 reads SNHLY; CDR2 reads FYNNEI. The CDR3 spans 12 residues. The CDR3, as DNA: TGTGCCAGCATTAACCAGTACACTGAAGCTTTCTTT. It translates to CASINQYTEAFF.

On this clonotype itself: In this CDR3 the conserved last residue, phenylalanine or tryptophan, is missing, so a read error is likely. The DNA is omitted, as the CDR3 cannot be located on it reliably, and the CDR3 follows TCRdb's listing. The V gene is TRBV6-1, the J gene TRBJ1-1; the listed D gene, TRBD1, was not tested against the DNA. The CDR3 spans 16 residues, counting both ends. Germline V gene lookup returns CDR1 MNHNS and CDR2 SASEGT. The CDR3 protein is CASRKGTVPMNTEAFI.

Worth noting for this clonotype: One base away lies a much larger clone, so this may be a sequencing read error. The chain employs TRBV28 and TRBJ2-7; D uncertain. The germline CDR1 and CDR2 sequences are MDHEN and SYDVKM. V was trimmed by 8 bases and J by 12 bases, leaving 23 bases between them. The CDR3 sequence is 13 residues long. The CDR3 sequence is CASDPETPTLRYF. In nucleotides, the CDR3 is TGTGCCAGCGACCCCGAGACCCCCACCCTTCGGTACTTC.

The chain is built from TRBV29-1 and TRBJ2-2; no clear D gene. Germline-derived CDR1 and CDR2 are SQVTM and ANQGSEA. This CDR3 is built from 12 residues. The germline V and J ends were trimmed by 7 bases and 6 bases, with 12 bases remaining between them. The CDR3 coding sequence is TGCAGCGCTGCAGATGTTTCCGGGGAGCTGTTTTTT. Translation gives CSAADVSGELFF.

Concerning this clonotype itself: At one of its ends the junction is not consistent with the germline gene, which may arise from a read error. The J gene is TRBJ2-2, the V gene TRBV12-3 or TRBV12-4; 11 bases map to TRBD2. The CDR3 totals 15 residues. CDR3 residues: CVSSGLAGTIGELFF. For the CDR3, the DNA is TGTGTCAGCAGTGGACTAGCGGGTACCATCGGGGAGTTGTTTTTT.

The J gene is TRBJ2-5, the V gene TRBV29-1; tentatively, D is TRBD1 (5 bases). CDR1 SQVTM and CDR2 ANQGSEA come from the germline V gene. There are 13 residues in the CDR3. The CDR3 coding sequence is TGCAGGGGCCAGGGATCGGATTCCAAGACCCAGTACTTC. Translated, it gives CRGQGSDSKTQYF.